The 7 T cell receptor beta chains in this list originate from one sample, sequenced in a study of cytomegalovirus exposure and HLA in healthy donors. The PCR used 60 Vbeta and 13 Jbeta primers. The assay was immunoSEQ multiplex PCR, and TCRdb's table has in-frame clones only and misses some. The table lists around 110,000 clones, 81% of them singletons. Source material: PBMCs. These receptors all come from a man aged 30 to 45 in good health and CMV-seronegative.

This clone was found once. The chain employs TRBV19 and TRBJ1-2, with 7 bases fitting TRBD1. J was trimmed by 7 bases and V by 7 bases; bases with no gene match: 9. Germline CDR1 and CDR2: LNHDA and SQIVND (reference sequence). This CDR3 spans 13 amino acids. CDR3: CASISTGYFGYTF. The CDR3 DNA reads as TGTGCCAGTATCTCGACAGGGTATTTTGGCTACACCTTC.

CDR3 DNA: TGCGCCAGCAGCTCGGACACAACAGGCTTTGAAAAACTGTTTTTT. Protein sequence: CASSSDTTGFEKLFF. The J gene is TRBJ1-4, the V gene TRBV5-1; D is perhaps TRBD1 (5 bases). CDR1 is SGHRS and CDR2 is YFSETQ in the germline V gene. This CDR3 is 15 amino acids long. Trimming removed 3 bases at V and 7 bases at J, with 16 bases between.

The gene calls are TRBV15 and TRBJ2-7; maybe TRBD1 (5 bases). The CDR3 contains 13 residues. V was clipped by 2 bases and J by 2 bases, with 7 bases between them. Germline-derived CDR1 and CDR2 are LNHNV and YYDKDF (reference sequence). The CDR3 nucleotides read TGTGCCACCAGCAGACAGGGAACCTACGAGCAGTACTTC. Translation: CATSRQGTYEQYF.

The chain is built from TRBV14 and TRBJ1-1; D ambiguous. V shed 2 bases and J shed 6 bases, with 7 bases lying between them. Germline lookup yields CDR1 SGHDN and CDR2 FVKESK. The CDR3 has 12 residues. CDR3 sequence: CASSQSSPEAFF. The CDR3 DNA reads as TGTGCCAGCAGCCAATCTAGCCCTGAAGCTTTCTTT.

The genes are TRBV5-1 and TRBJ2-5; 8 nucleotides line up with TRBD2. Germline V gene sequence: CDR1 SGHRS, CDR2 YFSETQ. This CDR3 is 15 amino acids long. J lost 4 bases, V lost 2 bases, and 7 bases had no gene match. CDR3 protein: CASSFGAGVGETQYF. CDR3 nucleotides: TGCGCCAGCAGCTTCGGAGCGGGAGTTGGAGAGACCCAGTACTTC.

The CDR3 coding sequence is TGTGCCTGGAGAAAGGGGGAATATAGCAATCAGCCCCAGCATTTT. Its translation: CAWRKGEYSNQPQHF. This chain joins TRBV30 and TRBJ1-5, with D possibly matching TRBD1 (6 bases). V lost 3 bases and J lost 0, with 12 bases in between. The CDR3 covers 15 residues. Looked up from germline, CDR1 is GTSNPN and CDR2 is SVGIG (reference sequence).

The CDR3 DNA reads as TGCGCCAGCAGCTTGTTAGCGGGGGGGCTCCAAGAGACCCAGTACTTC. This gives the protein CASSLLAGGLQETQYF. This chain connects TRBV5-1 to TRBJ2-5, with 11 bases aligning to TRBD2. CDR1 and CDR2 from the germline V gene are SGHRS and YFSETQ. The CDR3 runs to 16 residues. V was pared by 1 base and J by 1 base, with 3 bases of the junction left unmatched.